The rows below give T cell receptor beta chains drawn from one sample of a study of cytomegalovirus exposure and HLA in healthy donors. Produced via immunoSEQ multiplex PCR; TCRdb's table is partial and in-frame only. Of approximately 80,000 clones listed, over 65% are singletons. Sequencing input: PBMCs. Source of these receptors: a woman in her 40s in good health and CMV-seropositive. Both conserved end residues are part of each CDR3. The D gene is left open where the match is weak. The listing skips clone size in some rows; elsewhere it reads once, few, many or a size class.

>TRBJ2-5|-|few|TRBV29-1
CSVEPNEKETQYF
TGCAGCGTGGAACCTAACGAGAAAGAGACCCAGTACTTC
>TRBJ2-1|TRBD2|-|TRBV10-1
CASSESSGKAYNEQFF
TGCGCCAGCAGTGAGTCAAGCGGGAAGGCCTACAATGAGCAGTTCTTC
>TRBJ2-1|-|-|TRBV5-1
CASSLAVRANEQFF
TGCGCCAGCAGCTTGGCGGTGAGGGCCAATGAGCAGTTCTTC
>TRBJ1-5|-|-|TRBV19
CASSIERDYSNQPQHF
TGTGCCAGTAGTATAGAGAGAGACTATAGCAATCAGCCCCAGCATTTT
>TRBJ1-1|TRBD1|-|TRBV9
CASSRGLLTEAFF
TGTGCCAGCAGTAGGGGGCTGTTGACTGAAGCTTTCTTT
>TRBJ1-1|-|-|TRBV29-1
CSVERAGGTEAFF
TGCAGCGTTGAGAGGGCGGGAGGCACTGAAGCTTTCTTT
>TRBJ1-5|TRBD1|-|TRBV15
CATSREGRGPHQPQHF
TGTGCCACCAGCAGAGAAGGCAGGGGGCCCCATCAGCCCCAGCATTTT
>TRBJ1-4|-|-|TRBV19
CASSIQTGKLFF
TGTGCCAGTAGTATTCAGACGGGAAAACTGTTTTTT
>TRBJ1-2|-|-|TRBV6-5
CASSYSGSYGYTF
TGTGCCAGCAGTTACTCGGGCAGCTATGGCTACACCTTC
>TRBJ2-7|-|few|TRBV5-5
CASSLGVPGGPYEQYF
TGTGCCAGCAGCTTGGGGGTTCCAGGTGGGCCCTACGAGCAGTACTTC
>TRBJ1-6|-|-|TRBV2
CASSDNSPLHF
TGTGCCAGCAGCGATAATTCACCCCTCCACTTT
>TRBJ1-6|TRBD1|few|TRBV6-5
CASSYQGQGPDSPLHF
TGTGCCAGCAGTTACCAGGGACAGGGTCCAGATTCACCCCTCCACTTT
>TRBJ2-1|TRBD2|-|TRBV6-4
CASSDLAGNNEQFF
TGTGCCAGCAGTGACCTAGCGGGAAACAATGAGCAGTTCTTC
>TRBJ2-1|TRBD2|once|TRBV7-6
CASSLEAMAGGFYNEQFF
TGTGCCAGCAGCTTAGAGGCCATGGCGGGAGGGTTTTACAATGAGCAGTTCTTC